The 24 T cell receptor beta chains below all came from one sample that was sequenced in a study of TIL therapy for anti-PD-1-resistant metastatic lung cancer (dated by TCRdb to the early 2020s). TCR beta CDR3 regions were amplified from genomic DNA with the immunoSEQ v3 hsTCRB kit using bias-controlled multiplex PCR. Sourced from immuneACCESS, this table was stored by TCRdb with only in-frame sequences that have V and J called. A share of the clones is absent; for the studies checked, an unresolved V gene accounts for under half, and the remainder has no known explanation. Present in this sample are 55,000 to 65,000 clones, under 75% of which were seen just once. Of the sample, 5.5% to 8.5% falls within the top ten clones. The sample's time point label, in plain terms: pre-treatment sample, taken before nivolumab and TIL therapy. The sequenced sample was blood, obtained at baseline. These receptors all stem from a person aged 25 to 85 with non-small cell lung cancer.

The chain uses TRBV10-2 and TRBJ1-4; TRBD1 might be the D (5 bases). This CDR3 has 16 amino acids. The ends were cut back, 1 base at V and 0 bases at J, with 9 bases in the middle. Per the germline V gene, CDR1 is WSHSY and CDR2 is SAAADI. The CDR3 loop is CASSEYDSATNEKLFF. The DNA for the CDR3 is TGCGCCAGCAGTGAGTACGACAGTGCAACTAATGAAAAACTGTTTTTT.

J is TRBJ2-1 and V is TRBV20-1; D ambiguous. Germline V gene data show CDR1 as DFQATT and CDR2 as SNEGSKA (reference sequence). V was cut by 0 bases and J by 7 bases, with 1 base left in between. This CDR3 region has 10 residues. The CDR3 reads CSARENEQFF. The CDR3 bases are TGCAGTGCTAGAGAGAATGAGCAGTTCTTC.

This rearrangement joins TRBV6-5 to TRBJ1-5; 9 positions agree with TRBD1. Trimming removed 6 bases from V and 1 base from J; junction bases left unmatched: 4. Per the germline V gene, CDR1 is MNHEY and CDR2 is SVGAGI. The CDR3 is 15 residues long. The CDR3 region has the DNA TGTGCCAGCAGACGACAGGGGGGGAGCAATCAGCCCCAGCATTTT. Translation gives CASRRQGGSNQPQHF.

The rearrangement joins TRBV5-1 to TRBJ1-1; D is unresolved. V was cut by 0 bases and J by 1 base, with 7 bases left in between. The CDR3 runs to 14 residues. Germline-derived CDR1 and CDR2 are SGHRS and YFSETQ. The chain's CDR3 is CASSLARKNTEAFF. CDR3 DNA: TGCGCCAGCAGCTTGGCCAGAAAGAACACTGAAGCTTTCTTT. Drawing the rest from reference TRBV5-1 and TRBJ1-1, the complete variable domain is KAGVTQTPRYLIKTRGQQVTLSCSPISGHRSVSWYQQTPGQGLQFLFEYFSETQRNKGNFPGRFSGRQFSNSRSEMNVSTLELGDSALYLCASSLARKNTEAFFGQGTRLTVV.

The chain carries TRBV20-1 and TRBJ1-3, with D tentatively TRBD1 (5 bases). The germline CDR1 and CDR2 sequences are DFQATT and SNEGSKA (reference sequence). The CDR3 length is 11 residues. The CDR3 region is CAGSSGNTIYF. The CDR3 DNA is TGCGCAGGGAGCTCTGGAAACACCATATATTTT.

In this sample, this clone turned up once. The rearrangement uses TRBV6-1 and TRBJ2-7; D possibly matches TRBD1 or TRBD2 (6 bases each). Germline V CDR1 and CDR2: MNHNS, SASEGT. The CDR3 loop spans 13 amino acids. Trimming removed 7 bases at V and 11 bases at J, with 21 bases between. Here the CDR3 reads CASTEGGGRNEYF. DNA of the CDR3: TGTGCCAGCACGGAGGGGGGCGGACGGAATGAGTACTTC.

This clone was detected only a few times. The V gene is TRBV6-1, the J gene TRBJ2-7, with 7 nucleotides matching TRBD1. Trimming cost V 6 bases and J 6 bases; bases outside gene matches: 11. The germline V gene encodes CDR1 MNHNS and CDR2 SASEGT. This CDR3 comprises 14 residues. In DNA form, the CDR3 reads TGTGCCAGCAGGAGAGGGGAGACAGGGCCCGAGCAGTACTTC. Amino acid sequence: CASRRGETGPEQYF.

The J gene is TRBJ2-2, the V gene TRBV7-9; the match to TRBD1 covers 7 bases. Per germline, CDR1 SEHNR and CDR2 FQNEAQ (reference sequence). This CDR3 contains 15 residues. The J segment lost 6 bases and the V segment lost 6 bases, leaving 10 bases of the junction unmatched. CDR3 residues: CASRSTGVSAGELFF. The CDR3 DNA reads TGTGCCAGCAGGTCTACAGGGGTCTCCGCCGGGGAGCTGTTTTTT. The complete variable domain, with remaining parts taken from reference TRBV7-9 and TRBJ2-2, reads DTGVSQNPRHKITKRGQNVTFRCDPISEHNRLYWYRQTLGQGPEFLTYFQNEAQLEKSRLLSDRFSAERPKGSFSTLEIQRTEQGDSAMYLCASRSTGVSAGELFFGEGSRLTVL.

The V and J genes are TRBV5-1 and TRBJ1-1, with D maybe TRBD1 (5 bases). V gave up 1 base and J gave up 6 bases, with 13 bases separating them. The CDR3 contains 14 residues. CDR1 and CDR2 from the germline V gene are SGHRS and YFSETQ. The CDR3 region is CASSLQGSVSEAFF. DNA of the CDR3: TGCGCCAGCAGCTTGCAGGGTTCGGTTTCTGAAGCTTTCTTT.

This sequence joins TRBV30 and TRBJ2-7; perhaps TRBD2 as D (5 bases). Germline V CDR1 and CDR2: GTSNPN, SVGIG (reference sequence). V gave up 1 base and J gave up 3 bases, with 13 bases separating them. CDR3 length equals 14 residues. The CDR3 sequence is CAWSGLSSNYEQYF. CDR3 bases: TGTGCCTGGAGTGGACTATCCAGCAACTACGAGCAGTACTTC.

This clone was seen more than once but under ten times. The chain carries TRBV19 and TRBJ1-3; D gene uncertain. The V gene's germline CDR1 is LNHDA and CDR2 SQIVND (reference sequence). The V end was cut by 6 bases, the J end by 0 bases, with 12 bases between. This CDR3 region has 15 residues. CDR3 residues: CASRIQLSSGNTIYF. The CDR3 nucleotides are TGTGCCAGTAGGATACAGCTGAGCTCTGGAAACACCATATATTTT.

The chain carries TRBV27 and TRBJ2-1; 10 bases are shared with TRBD2. From germline, CDR1 is MNHEY and CDR2 SMNVEV (reference sequence). The CDR3 has 15 residues. Trimming removed 1 base from V and 6 bases from J; junction bases left unmatched: 3. CDR3 nucleotide sequence: TGTGCCAGCAGTTTATGGGCTAGCGGGAGCAATGAGCAGTTCTTC. This sequence encodes CASSLWASGSNEQFF.

This clone was seen a few times. This chain joins TRBV19 and TRBJ1-5; D perhaps matches TRBD1 (6 bases). This CDR3 has 17 amino acids. Deletions cut 6 bases from V and 1 base from J, with 19 bases between. Germline V gene lookup returns CDR1 LNHDA and CDR2 SQIVND (reference sequence). The CDR3 region is CASSLKGGALSNQPQHF. In DNA form, the CDR3 reads TGTGCCAGTAGCCTTAAAGGGGGGGCACTAAGCAATCAGCCCCAGCATTTT.

This chain joins TRBV15 and TRBJ1-1, with D hard to call. CDR3 length equals 13 residues. The germline V gene encodes CDR1 LNHNV and CDR2 YYDKDF (reference sequence). V was clipped by 0 bases and J by 8 bases, with 10 bases between them. This chain's CDR3 is CATSRDNQREAFF. CDR3 DNA sequence: TGTGCCACCAGCAGAGATAACCAGAGAGAAGCTTTCTTT.

The chain combines TRBV7-9 with TRBJ1-1, with D unresolved. This CDR3 is built from 12 residues. Between the trimmed V and J ends, which lost 1 base and 6 bases, there was a span of 6 bases. Looked up from germline, CDR1 is SEHNR and CDR2 is FQNEAQ (reference sequence). CDR3 sequence (DNA): TGTGCCAGCAGCTTAGTCGTGGCTGAAGCTTTCTTT. Protein: CASSLVVAEAFF.

V and J are TRBV5-8 and TRBJ2-3, with D maybe TRBD2 (6 bases). Trimming took 3 bases from V and 5 from J, leaving 13 bases between them. Germline CDR1 and CDR2: SGHTS and YDEGEE. The CDR3 extends over 14 amino acids. The CDR3 nucleotides read TGTGCCAGCAGCTCCAGACTAGGGGTAGATACGCAGTATTTT. Its translation: CASSSRLGVDTQYF.

The V gene is TRBV5-1, the J gene TRBJ2-3; D possibly uses TRBD1 or TRBD2 (5 bases each). The CDR3 has 13 amino acids. V was trimmed by 4 bases and J by 6 bases, leaving 12 bases between them. CDR1 is SGHRS and CDR2 is YFSETQ in the germline V gene. The CDR3 loop is CASSPGPADTQYF. The CDR3 nucleotides read TGCGCCAGCAGCCCGGGACCGGCGGATACGCAGTATTTT.

In DNA form, the CDR3 reads TGTGCCAGCAGCTTAGGGCGCTCGAACACTGAAGCTTTCTTT. This encodes CASSLGRSNTEAFF. The chain couples TRBV11-3 to TRBJ1-1; no clear D gene. The CDR3 loop spans 14 amino acids. CDR1 and CDR2 (germline): SGHNT, YENEEA. Trimming took 1 base from V and 1 from J, leaving 7 bases between them.

V gene TRBV6-6 combines with J gene TRBJ1-5; a possible D gene is TRBD1 (6 bases). The CDR3 is 15 residues long. Per the germline V gene, CDR1 is MNHNY and CDR2 is SVGAGI (reference sequence). V lost 6 bases and J 0 bases, leaving 12 bases between the germline ends. The CDR3 is CASSRTGFSNQPQHF. In DNA form, the CDR3 reads TGTGCCAGCAGCCGTACAGGGTTTAGCAATCAGCCCCAGCATTTT.

The chain carries TRBV4-2 and TRBJ1-5; unclear D gene. From germline, CDR1 is LGHNA and CDR2 YNFKEQ. The ends were cut back, 0 bases at V and 5 bases at J, with 8 bases in the middle. This CDR3 comprises 14 residues. The CDR3 DNA reads as TGTGCCAGCAGCCAAGATCGTGGAGATCAGCCCCAGCATTTT. As protein: CASSQDRGDQPQHF.

The gene calls are TRBV6-1 and TRBJ1-2, with 10 bases aligning to TRBD1. V lost 6 bases, J lost 4 bases, and 8 bases stayed unmatched. The germline CDR1 and CDR2 sequences are MNHNS and SASEGT. CDR3 length: 15 amino acids. In DNA form, the CDR3 reads TGTGCCAGCAGCGCGAGGACAGGGGGAGGCTATGGCTACACCTTC. It translates to CASSARTGGGYGYTF.

This clone was seen more than once but under ten times. The V call is TRBV25-1, the J call TRBJ1-1, with D perhaps TRBD1 (6 bases). From germline, CDR1 is MGHDK and CDR2 SYGVNS. The CDR3 sequence is 15 residues long. Trimming shortened V by 4 bases and J by 9 bases, and 21 bases separated the two germline ends. CDR3: CASSGGGHQAAQAFF. CDR3 nucleotide sequence: TGTGCCAGCAGTGGGGGGGGACATCAGGCTGCACAAGCTTTCTTT.

Here the CDR3 DNA reads TGTGCCAGCAGTGAAGTGGGTCAGGGTGGCACTGAAGCTTTCTTT. It specifies CASSEVGQGGTEAFF. The chain is built from TRBV2 and TRBJ1-1; perhaps TRBD1 as D (5 bases). CDR1 and CDR2 (germline): SNHLY, FYNNEI. The CDR3 extends over 15 amino acids. V was cut by 1 base and J by 4 bases, with 13 bases left in between.

This chain uses TRBV6-1 with TRBJ2-7, with D possibly TRBD2 on 5 matching bases. Germline V CDR1 and CDR2: MNHNS, SASEGT. CDR3 length: 15 amino acids. V was trimmed by 0 bases and J by 7 bases, leaving 16 bases between them. The CDR3 DNA reads TGTGCCAGCAGTGAAGCTGGCAGGACTGTCTATGAGCAGTACTTC. Protein sequence: CASSEAGRTVYEQYF.